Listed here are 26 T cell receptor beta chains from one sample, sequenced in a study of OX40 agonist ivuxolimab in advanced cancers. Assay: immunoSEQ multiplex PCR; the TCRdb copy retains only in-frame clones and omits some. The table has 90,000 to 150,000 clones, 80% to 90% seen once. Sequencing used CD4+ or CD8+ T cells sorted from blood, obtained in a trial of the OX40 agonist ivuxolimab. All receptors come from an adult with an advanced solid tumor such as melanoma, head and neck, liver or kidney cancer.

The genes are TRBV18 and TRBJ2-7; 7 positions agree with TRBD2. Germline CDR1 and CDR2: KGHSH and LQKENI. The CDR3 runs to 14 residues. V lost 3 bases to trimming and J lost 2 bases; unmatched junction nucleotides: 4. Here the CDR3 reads CASSPGEGPYEQYF. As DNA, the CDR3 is TGTGCCAGCTCACCCGGGGAGGGCCCCTACGAGCAGTACTTC. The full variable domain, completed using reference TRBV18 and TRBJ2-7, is NAGVMQNPRHLVRRRGQEARLRCSPMKGHSHVYWYRQLPEEGLKFMVYLQKENIIDESGMPKERFSAEFPKEGPSILRIQQVVRGDSAAYFCASSPGEGPYEQYFGPGTRLTVT.

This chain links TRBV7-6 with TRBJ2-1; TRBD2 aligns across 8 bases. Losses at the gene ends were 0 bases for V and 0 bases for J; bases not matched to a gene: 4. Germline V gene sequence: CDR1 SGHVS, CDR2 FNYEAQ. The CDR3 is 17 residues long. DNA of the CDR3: TGTGCCAGCAGCTTAGCTACGGGGGGGAGCTCCTACAATGAGCAGTTCTTC. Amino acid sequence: CASSLATGGSSYNEQFF.

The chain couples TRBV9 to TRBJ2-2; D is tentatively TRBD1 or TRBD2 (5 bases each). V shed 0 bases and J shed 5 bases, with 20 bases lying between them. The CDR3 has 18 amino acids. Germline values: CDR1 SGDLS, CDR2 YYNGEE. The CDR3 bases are TGTGCCAGCAGCGTAGAAAGAATTGGGGCAGGGACGACCGGGGAGCTGTTTTTT. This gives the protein CASSVERIGAGTTGELFF.

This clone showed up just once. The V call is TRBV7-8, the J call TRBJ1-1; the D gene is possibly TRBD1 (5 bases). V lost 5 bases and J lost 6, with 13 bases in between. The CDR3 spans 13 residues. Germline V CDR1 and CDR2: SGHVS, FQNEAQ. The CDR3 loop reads CASSAIRGAEAFF. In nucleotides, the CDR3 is TGTGCCAGCAGCGCAATACGGGGGGCTGAAGCTTTCTTT.

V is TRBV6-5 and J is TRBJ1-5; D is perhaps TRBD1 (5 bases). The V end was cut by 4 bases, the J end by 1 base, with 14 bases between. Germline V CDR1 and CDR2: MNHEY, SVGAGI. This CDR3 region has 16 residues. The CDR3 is CASSSRSGRSNQPQHF. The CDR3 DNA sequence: TGTGCCAGCAGTTCCAGGTCAGGGCGAAGCAATCAGCCCCAGCATTTT.

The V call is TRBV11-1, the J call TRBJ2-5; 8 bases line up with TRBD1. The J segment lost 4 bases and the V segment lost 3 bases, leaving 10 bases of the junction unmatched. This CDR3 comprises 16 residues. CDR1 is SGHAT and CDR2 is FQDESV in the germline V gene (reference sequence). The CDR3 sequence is CASSLEWTGRGETQYF. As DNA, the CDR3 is TGTGCCAGCAGCTTGGAATGGACAGGGAGAGGAGAGACCCAGTACTTC.

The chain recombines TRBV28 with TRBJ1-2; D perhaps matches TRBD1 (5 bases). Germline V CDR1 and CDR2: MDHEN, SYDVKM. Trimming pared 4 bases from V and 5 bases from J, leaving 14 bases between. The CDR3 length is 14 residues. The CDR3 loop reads CASSSTGTLYGYTF. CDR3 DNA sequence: TGTGCCAGCAGTTCGACCGGGACGTTGTATGGCTACACCTTC.

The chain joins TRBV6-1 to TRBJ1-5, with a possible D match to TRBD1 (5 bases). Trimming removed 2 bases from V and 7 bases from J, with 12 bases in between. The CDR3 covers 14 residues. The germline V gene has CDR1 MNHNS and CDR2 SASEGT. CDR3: CASSEFRGNQPQHF. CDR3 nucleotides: TGTGCCAGCAGTGAATTTAGGGGTAACCAGCCCCAGCATTTT.

CDR3 sequence (DNA): TGTGCCAGCAGTTTCCCCAGCGACACTGAAGCTTTCTTT. This gives the protein CASSFPSDTEAFF. This chain connects TRBV6-5 to TRBJ1-1, with D hard to call. CDR1 and CDR2 (germline): MNHEY, SVGAGI. Trimming removed 4 bases from V and 3 bases from J, with 9 bases in between. This CDR3 is built from 13 residues.

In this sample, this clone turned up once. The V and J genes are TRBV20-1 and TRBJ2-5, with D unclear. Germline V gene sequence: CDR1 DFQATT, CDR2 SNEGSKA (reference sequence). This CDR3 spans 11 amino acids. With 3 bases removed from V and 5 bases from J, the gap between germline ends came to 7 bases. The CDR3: CSARYGETQYF. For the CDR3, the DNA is TGCAGTGCTAGGTACGGGGAGACCCAGTACTTC.

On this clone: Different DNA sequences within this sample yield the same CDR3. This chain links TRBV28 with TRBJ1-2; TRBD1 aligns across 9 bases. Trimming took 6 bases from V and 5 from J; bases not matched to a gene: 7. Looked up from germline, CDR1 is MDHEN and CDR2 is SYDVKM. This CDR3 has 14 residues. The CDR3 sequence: CASRTGGGKYGYTF. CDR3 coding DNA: TGTGCCAGCAGGACAGGGGGTGGAAAATATGGCTACACCTTC.

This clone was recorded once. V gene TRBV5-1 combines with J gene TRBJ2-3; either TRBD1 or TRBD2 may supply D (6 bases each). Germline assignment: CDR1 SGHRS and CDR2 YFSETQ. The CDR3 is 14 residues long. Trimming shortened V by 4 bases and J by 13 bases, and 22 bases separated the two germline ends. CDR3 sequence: CASSPPGASGREYF. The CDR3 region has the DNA TGCGCCAGCAGCCCCCCGGGGGCTTCCGGTAGGGAGTATTTT.

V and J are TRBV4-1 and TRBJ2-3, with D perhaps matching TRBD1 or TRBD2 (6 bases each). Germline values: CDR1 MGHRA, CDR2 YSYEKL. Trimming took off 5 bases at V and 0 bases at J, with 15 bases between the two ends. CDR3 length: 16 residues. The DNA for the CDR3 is TGCGCCAGCAGCGGTAGGGGGGCCGCTAGCACAGATACGCAGTATTTT. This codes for CASSGRGAASTDTQYF.

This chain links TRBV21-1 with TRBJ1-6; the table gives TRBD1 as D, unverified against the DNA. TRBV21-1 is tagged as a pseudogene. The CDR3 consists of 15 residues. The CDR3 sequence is CASSRRRTGSSPLHF. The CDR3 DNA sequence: TGTGCCAGCAGCAGGCGCCGCACAGGGAGTTCACCCCTCCACTTT.

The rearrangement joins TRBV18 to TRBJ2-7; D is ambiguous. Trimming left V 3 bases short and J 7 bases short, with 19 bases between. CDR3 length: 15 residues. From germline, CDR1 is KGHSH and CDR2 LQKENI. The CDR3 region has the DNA TGTGCCAGCTCACCTGAAGTAGGATCCGGCGTAGAGCAGTACTTC. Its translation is CASSPEVGSGVEQYF.

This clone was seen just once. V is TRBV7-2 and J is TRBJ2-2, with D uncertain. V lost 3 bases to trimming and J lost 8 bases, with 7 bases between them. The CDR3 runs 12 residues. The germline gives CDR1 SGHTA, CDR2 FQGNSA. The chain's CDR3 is CASSLGSGELFF. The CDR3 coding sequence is TGTGCCAGCAGCTTGGGATCTGGGGAGCTGTTTTTT.

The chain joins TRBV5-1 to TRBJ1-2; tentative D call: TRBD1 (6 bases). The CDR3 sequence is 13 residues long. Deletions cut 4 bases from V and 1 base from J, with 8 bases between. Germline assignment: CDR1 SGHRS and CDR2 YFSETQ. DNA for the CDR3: TGCGCCAGCAGCGCGGACAGTAACTATGGCTACACCTTC. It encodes CASSADSNYGYTF. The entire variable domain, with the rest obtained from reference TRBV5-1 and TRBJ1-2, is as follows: KAGVTQTPRYLIKTRGQQVTLSCSPISGHRSVSWYQQTPGQGLQFLFEYFSETQRNKGNFPGRFSGRQFSNSRSEMNVSTLELGDSALYLCASSADSNYGYTFGSGTRLTVV.

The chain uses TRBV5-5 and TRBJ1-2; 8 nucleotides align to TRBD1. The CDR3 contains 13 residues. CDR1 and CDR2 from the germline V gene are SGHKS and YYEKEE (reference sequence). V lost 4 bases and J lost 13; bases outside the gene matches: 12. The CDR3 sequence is CASSPGDRMDGTF. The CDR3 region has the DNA TGTGCCAGCAGCCCCGGGGACAGGATGGACGGCACCTTC.

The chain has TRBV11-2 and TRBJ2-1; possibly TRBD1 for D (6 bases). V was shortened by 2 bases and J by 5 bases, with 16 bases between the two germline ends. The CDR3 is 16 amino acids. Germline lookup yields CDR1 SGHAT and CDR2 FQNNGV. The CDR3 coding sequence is TGTGCCAGCAGCTTACGACAGGACCCCTTAAACAATGAGCAGTTCTTC. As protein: CASSLRQDPLNNEQFF.

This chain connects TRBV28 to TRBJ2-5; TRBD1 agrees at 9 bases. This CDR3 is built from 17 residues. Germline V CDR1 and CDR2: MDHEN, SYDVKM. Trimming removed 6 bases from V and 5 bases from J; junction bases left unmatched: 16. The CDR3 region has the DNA TGTGCCAGCAGCTTTGGCCGGGGACAGGGAAACCGGGAGACCCAGTACTTC. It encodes CASSFGRGQGNRETQYF. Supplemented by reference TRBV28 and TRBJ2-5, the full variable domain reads DVKVTQSSRYLVKRTGEKVFLECVQDMDHENMFWYRQDPGLGLRLIYFSYDVKMKEKGDIPEGYSVSREKKERFSLILESASTNQTSMYLCASSFGRGQGNRETQYFGPGTRLLVL.

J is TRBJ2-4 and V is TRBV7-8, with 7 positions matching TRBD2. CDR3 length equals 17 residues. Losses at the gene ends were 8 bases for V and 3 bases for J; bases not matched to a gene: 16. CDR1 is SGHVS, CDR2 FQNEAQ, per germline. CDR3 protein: CASASSGLRDYKNIQYF. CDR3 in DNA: TGTGCCAGCGCTTCCTCAGGGCTGAGGGACTACAAAAACATTCAGTACTTC.

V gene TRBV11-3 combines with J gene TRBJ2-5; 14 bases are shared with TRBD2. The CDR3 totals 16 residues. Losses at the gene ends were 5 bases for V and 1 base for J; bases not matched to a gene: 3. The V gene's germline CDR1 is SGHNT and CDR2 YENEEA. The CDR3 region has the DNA TGTGCCAGCAGCCCCGGGACTAGCGGGGGCCAAGAGACCCAGTACTTC. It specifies CASSPGTSGGQETQYF.

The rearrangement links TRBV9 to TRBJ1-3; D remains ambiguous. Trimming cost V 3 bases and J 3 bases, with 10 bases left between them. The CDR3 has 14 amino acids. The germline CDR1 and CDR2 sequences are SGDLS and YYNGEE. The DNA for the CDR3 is TGTGCCAGCAGCGAGGGCCCGGATGGAAACACCATATATTTT. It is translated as CASSEGPDGNTIYF.

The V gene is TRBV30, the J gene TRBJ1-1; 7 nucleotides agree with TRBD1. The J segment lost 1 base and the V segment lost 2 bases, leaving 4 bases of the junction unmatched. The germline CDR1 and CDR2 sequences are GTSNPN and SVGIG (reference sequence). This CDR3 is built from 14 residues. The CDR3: CAWSFRDRNTEAFF. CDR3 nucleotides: TGTGCCTGGAGTTTCCGGGACAGGAACACTGAAGCTTTCTTT. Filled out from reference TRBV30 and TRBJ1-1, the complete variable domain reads SQTIHQWPATLVQPVGSPLSLECTVEGTSNPNLYWYRQAAGRGLQLLFYSVGIGQISSEVPQNLSASRPQDRQFILSSKKLLLSDSGFYLCAWSFRDRNTEAFFGQGTRLTVV.

CDR3 region: CASSLRGQSEAFF. CDR3 bases: TGTGCCAGCAGCCTAAGGGGGCAGTCGGAAGCTTTCTTT. The gene calls are TRBV7-3 and TRBJ1-1; 7 positions match TRBD1. The CDR3 is 13 residues long. From germline, CDR1 is SGHTA and CDR2 FQGTGA. V shed 5 bases, J shed 8 bases, and the junction held 8 bases outside the gene matches.

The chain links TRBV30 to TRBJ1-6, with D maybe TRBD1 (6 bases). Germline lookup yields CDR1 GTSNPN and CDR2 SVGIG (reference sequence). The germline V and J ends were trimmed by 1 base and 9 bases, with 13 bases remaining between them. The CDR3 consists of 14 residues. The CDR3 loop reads CAWSDRAASSPLHF. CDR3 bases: TGTGCCTGGAGTGACAGGGCAGCAAGTTCACCCCTCCACTTT.